This T cell receptor (beta chain) derives from a study of blood T cell repertoires in COVID-19. Original handling: Cell counts per sample came from amplifying reference gene primers. The method was immunoSEQ multiplex PCR; TCRdb's version includes in-frame clones alone and lacks a portion of them. The DNA was the basis for D and trimming; V, J and clone size are from that table. The table has 200,000 to 300,000 clones, less than 90% seen once. This clonotype was sampled from a man in his 60s who had recovered from COVID-19. Sequencing used peripheral blood.

The chain's CDR3 is CASSTPRGAITDTQYF. In nucleotides, the CDR3 is TGTGCCAGCAGCACCCCCCGGGGGGCCATCACAGATACGCAGTATTTT. The chain is built from TRBV5-4 and TRBJ2-3; D possibly corresponds to TRBD2 (7 bases). The CDR3 has 16 amino acids. The V end was cut by 4 bases, the J end by 2 bases, with 17 bases between. The germline V gene has CDR1 SGHNT and CDR2 YYREEE (reference sequence).